The 26 T cell receptor beta chains below come from one sample, sequenced in a study of T-cell memory formation after mild COVID-19. Using its own MiXCR run on the 5' RACE reads, TCRdb lists one record per CDR3 protein. The sample carries about 6,500 distinct CDR3 sequences, 58% recorded once. Sequenced input: PBMCs or a T cell subset sorted from them (not recorded which). The receptors shown here come from an adult who had mild COVID-19 (a few samples of this study predate the infection). Cell type and time point are not known.

This clonotype is termed large. This chain uses TRBV29-1 with TRBJ2-5, with unresolved D. The CDR3 runs 14 residues. The germline V gene encodes CDR1 SQVTM and CDR2 ANQGSEA. The V end was cut by 0 bases, the J end by 3 bases, with 11 bases between. CDR3 in amino acids: CSVEDLGQEETQYF. In DNA form, the CDR3 reads TGCAGCGTTGAAGATCTTGGGCAGGAAGAGACCCAGTACTTC.

The gene calls are TRBV12-3 or TRBV12-4 and TRBJ1-4; 7 positions match TRBD1. J lost 10 bases, V lost 5 bases, and 13 bases had no gene match. CDR3 size: 15 residues. The CDR3 loop is CASSRWTGIGAKLFF. In nucleotides, the CDR3 is TGTGCCAGCAGTAGATGGACAGGAATAGGGGCAAAACTGTTTTTT.

This clonotype is labeled large. The chain is built from TRBV29-1 and TRBJ1-1; 9 nucleotides align to TRBD1. Trimming at V came to 4 bases and at J to 4 bases, leaving 7 bases not matched to a gene. Germline V lookup: CDR1 SQVTM, CDR2 ANQGSEA. This CDR3 has 14 amino acids. The CDR3 bases are TGCAGCGTTGTACTTCTACAGGGGGCCACTGAAGCTTTCTTT. This gives the protein CSVVLLQGATEAFF. Full variable domain (outside the CDR3, taken from reference TRBV29-1 and TRBJ1-1): SAVISQKPSRDICQRGTSLTIQCQVDSQVTMMFWYRQQPGQSLTLIATANQGSEATYESGFVIDKFPISRPNLTFSTLTVSNMSPEDSSIYLCSVVLLQGATEAFFGQGTRLTVV.

Sample share makes this clonotype medium-sized. The V and J genes are TRBV12-3 or TRBV12-4 and TRBJ2-3, with 9 bases identical to TRBD2. The CDR3 contains 16 residues. The V segment lost 6 bases and the J segment 0 bases; nucleotides outside the gene matches: 7. CDR3 residues: CASSLSGGWSTDTQYF. The DNA of the CDR3 is TGTGCCAGCAGCCTGAGCGGGGGGTGGAGCACAGATACGCAGTATTTT.

This chain joins TRBV2 and TRBJ2-3; D call uncertain. The CDR3 is made up of 14 amino acids. From germline, CDR1 is SNHLY and CDR2 FYNNEI. Trimming pared 8 bases from V and 5 bases from J, leaving 17 bases between. CDR3 loop: CASLRTPSGDTQYF. The CDR3 DNA reads as TGTGCCAGCCTCCGAACACCCTCCGGAGATACGCAGTATTTT.

This clonotype is categorized as medium-sized. This chain uses TRBV5-1 with TRBJ1-2; no firm D call. Germline V gene sequence: CDR1 SGHRS, CDR2 YFSETQ. The CDR3 is 15 amino acids. V lost 0 bases and J lost 0, with 9 bases in between. The CDR3 reads CASSLDVFSNYGYTF. CDR3 nucleotide sequence: TGCGCCAGCAGCTTGGATGTCTTCTCTAACTATGGCTACACCTTC. The variable domain in full, with the rest retrieved from reference TRBV5-1 and TRBJ1-2, is KAGVTQTPRYLIKTRGQQVTLSCSPISGHRSVSWYQQTPGQGLQFLFEYFSETQRNKGNFPGRFSGRQFSNSRSEMNVSTLELGDSALYLCASSLDVFSNYGYTFGSGTRLTVV.

This clonotype was picked up many times. This chain connects TRBV2 to TRBJ2-3, with D perhaps matching TRBD1 (6 bases). Looked up from germline, CDR1 is SNHLY and CDR2 is FYNNEI. This CDR3 contains 15 residues. V dropped 7 bases and J dropped 3 bases, with 17 bases sitting between them. CDR3 sequence reads: CASITGQTGTDTQYF. The CDR3 coding sequence is TGTGCCAGCATCACCGGACAGACCGGGACAGATACGCAGTATTTT.

By share, this clonotype counts as medium-sized (0.01 to 0.1%). The chain has TRBV20-1 and TRBJ2-7, with 10 nucleotides matching TRBD1. Germline V gives CDR1 DFQATT, CDR2 SNEGSKA (reference sequence). J was trimmed by 3 bases and V by 5 bases; bases with no gene match: 10. The CDR3 contains 15 residues. CDR3 in DNA: TGCAGTGCTCGACCCGGGACAGGGGCGAGCTACGAGCAGTACTTC. The encoded protein is CSARPGTGASYEQYF.

This clonotype is medium-sized (0.01 to 0.1%) within its sample. This chain connects TRBV7-9 to TRBJ2-5; 8 nucleotides align to TRBD2. The CDR3 spans 15 residues. Germline assignment: CDR1 SEHNR and CDR2 FQNEAQ (reference sequence). The V segment lost 5 bases and the J segment 1 base; nucleotides outside the gene matches: 6. The CDR3 DNA is TGTGCCAGCAGCCCGGGGGGGGGGCTCCAAGAGACCCAGTACTTC. Protein sequence: CASSPGGGLQETQYF.

This clonotype was seen at least ten times. The genes are TRBV5-5 and TRBJ1-6, with 9 nucleotides matching TRBD1. This CDR3 comprises 16 residues. The germline gives CDR1 SGHKS, CDR2 YYEKEE (reference sequence). V trimming: 1 base; J trimming: 9 bases; junction bases outside the gene matches: 8. In DNA form, the CDR3 reads TGTGCCAGCAGCTTGCGGGACAGGGTCTCCATTTCACCCCTCCACTTT. Translating it yields CASSLRDRVSISPLHF.

The chain employs TRBV7-9 and TRBJ2-1; 14 bases are a match to TRBD2. The CDR3 has 16 amino acids. Per germline, CDR1 SEHNR and CDR2 FQNEAQ (reference sequence). The ends lost 5 bases at V and 6 bases at J; junction bases unmatched: 6. The CDR3 nucleotides read TGTGCCAGCAGCCAGGGACTAGCGGGGGTACGCAATGAGCAGTTCTTC. Encoded protein: CASSQGLAGVRNEQFF.

This clonotype is judged medium-sized (0.01 to 0.1%). The V and J genes are TRBV4-3 and TRBJ2-5; 8 nucleotides line up with TRBD1. Germline loops: CDR1 LGHNA, CDR2 YSLEER. Trimming removed 3 bases from V and 5 bases from J; junction bases left unmatched: 5. The CDR3 has 14 residues. The CDR3 here is CASSQRTGLETQYF. The CDR3 DNA reads TGCGCCAGCAGCCAGCGGACAGGGCTGGAGACCCAGTACTTC.

In this sample, this clonotype turned up many times. Just one base apart from a much larger clone, this may be a read error. CDR3 protein: CRARDSTDTQYF. The DNA for the CDR3 is TGCAGGGCCCGGGACAGCACAGATACGCAGTATTTT. The rearrangement joins TRBV20-1 to TRBJ2-3; D is possibly TRBD1 or TRBD2 (5 bases each). In germline, CDR1 is DFQATT, CDR2 SNEGSKA (reference sequence). CDR3 size: 12 residues.

The chain joins TRBV9 to TRBJ2-1; 10 nucleotides align to TRBD2. The V gene end was trimmed by 3 bases and the J gene end by 7 bases; junction bases not matched to a gene: 4. From germline, CDR1 is SGDLS and CDR2 YYNGEE. CDR3 length equals 14 residues. In DNA form, the CDR3 reads TGTGCCAGCAGCGGACTAGCGGGCGTTAATGAGCAGTTCTTC. Encoded protein: CASSGLAGVNEQFF. The full variable domain, rest sourced from reference TRBV9 and TRBJ2-1, is DSGVTQTPKHLITATGQRVTLRCSPRSGDLSVYWYQQSLDQGLQFLIQYYNGEERAKGNILERFSAQQFPDLHSELNLSSLELGDSALYFCASSGLAGVNEQFFGPGTRLTVL.

This clonotype is medium-sized by share. The rearrangement uses TRBV7-2 and TRBJ2-1, with a possible D match to TRBD2 (5 bases). Germline values: CDR1 SGHTA, CDR2 FQGNSA. Trimming took 5 bases from V and 0 from J, leaving 8 bases between them. The CDR3 is made up of 14 amino acids. The CDR3 region is CASSPGISYNEQFF. The CDR3 coding sequence is TGTGCCAGCAGCCCGGGGATCTCCTACAATGAGCAGTTCTTC.

The rearrangement uses TRBV12-3 or TRBV12-4 and TRBJ2-3; D is undetermined. This CDR3 has 12 residues. V shed 6 bases and J shed 4 bases, with 8 bases lying between them. CDR3 residues: CASRPESDTQYF. Here the CDR3 DNA reads TGTGCCAGCAGGCCTGAGTCAGATACGCAGTATTTT.

The chain combines TRBV7-9 with TRBJ2-7; 7 nucleotides line up with TRBD2. Germline CDR1 reads SEHNR; CDR2 reads FQNEAQ (reference sequence). V trimming: 8 bases; J trimming: 0 bases; junction bases outside the gene matches: 16. The CDR3 covers 17 residues. CDR3 in amino acids: CASPPSAPGGSSYEQYF. CDR3 DNA sequence: TGTGCCAGCCCCCCCAGCGCCCCAGGCGGGAGCTCCTACGAGCAGTACTTC.

The chain employs TRBV6-6 and TRBJ1-4; 7 bases agree with TRBD1. Germline lookup yields CDR1 MNHNY and CDR2 SVGAGI (reference sequence). This CDR3 has 13 residues. V trimming: 6 bases; J trimming: 10 bases; junction bases outside the gene matches: 8. CDR3 coding DNA: TGTGCCAGCAGACCTCGACAGGGTGGAAAACTGTTTTTT. This translates into CASRPRQGGKLFF.

This clonotype is deemed medium-sized. V and J are TRBV7-3 and TRBJ2-3; D gene unclear. There are 16 residues in the CDR3. Trimming pared 2 bases from V and 0 bases from J, leaving 12 bases between. Per germline, CDR1 SGHTA and CDR2 FQGTGA. The CDR3 protein is CASSLGVGYSTDTQYF. The CDR3 DNA reads as TGTGCCAGCAGCTTAGGGGTGGGCTACAGCACAGATACGCAGTATTTT.

Relative to its sample, this clonotype is medium-sized (0.01 to 0.1%). The chain is built from TRBV27 and TRBJ1-1; D ambiguous. Trimming stripped 4 bases from V and 0 bases from J, with 6 bases between. Germline loops: CDR1 MNHEY, CDR2 SMNVEV (reference sequence). This CDR3 is built from 13 residues. As DNA, the CDR3 is TGTGCCAGCAGTTGGACGGTGAACACTGAAGCTTTCTTT. Translated, it gives CASSWTVNTEAFF.

This clonotype is labeled as medium-sized. The rearrangement links TRBV4-1 to TRBJ1-1; perhaps TRBD1 as D (5 bases). Germline values: CDR1 MGHRA, CDR2 YSYEKL. V was pared by 0 bases and J by 4 bases, with 9 bases between. The CDR3 totals 14 residues. The CDR3 spells CASSQEPGSTEAFF. The CDR3 DNA reads TGCGCCAGCAGCCAAGAACCAGGGAGCACTGAAGCTTTCTTT.

This clonotype is termed medium-sized (0.01 to 0.1%). The chain couples TRBV7-6 to TRBJ2-3; D remains unclear. The CDR3 consists of 14 residues. V dropped 1 base and J dropped 4 bases, with 9 bases sitting between them. The germline gives CDR1 SGHVS, CDR2 FNYEAQ. In DNA, the CDR3 is TGTGCCAGCAGCTTAGACGCGACGGCAGATACGCAGTATTTT. Protein: CASSLDATADTQYF. Combining the CDR3 with reference TRBV7-6 and TRBJ2-3 gives the whole variable domain GAGVSQSPRYKVTKRGQDVALRCDPISGHVSLYWYRQALGQGPEFLTYFNYEAQQDKSGLPNDRFSAERPEGSISTLTIQRTEQRDSAMYRCASSLDATADTQYFGPGTRLTVL.

This chain uses TRBV6-6 with TRBJ2-1; the match to TRBD2 covers 9 bases. Germline CDR1 and CDR2: MNHNY and SVGAGI (reference sequence). Trimming took 5 bases from V and 8 from J; bases not matched to a gene: 10. The CDR3 has 15 amino acids. The CDR3 protein is CASSTAGTSFDEQFF. In DNA, the CDR3 is TGTGCCAGCAGTACCGCCGGGACTAGCTTCGATGAGCAGTTCTTC.

The chain uses TRBV4-1 and TRBJ2-5; D is unclear. Germline V lookup: CDR1 MGHRA, CDR2 YSYEKL. Trimming took 8 bases from V and 7 from J, leaving 14 bases between them. This CDR3 has 12 residues. CDR3 DNA sequence: TGCGCCAGCGGTCCCCCGGCCGGGACCCAGTACTTC. It yields the protein CASGPPAGTQYF.

V is TRBV9 and J is TRBJ2-3; D might be TRBD2 (6 bases). Trimming shortened V by 3 bases and J by 2 bases, and 16 bases separated the two germline ends. In germline, CDR1 is SGDLS, CDR2 YYNGEE. This CDR3 region has 16 residues. The CDR3 spells CASSAEGQLATDTQYF. CDR3 nucleotides: TGTGCCAGCAGCGCGGAGGGCCAACTAGCCACAGATACGCAGTATTTT.

The V gene is TRBV7-8, the J gene TRBJ1-4, with a weak D call TRBD1 (5 bases). This CDR3 has 13 amino acids. V was shortened by 1 base and J by 7 bases, with 7 bases between the two germline ends. Germline CDR1 reads SGHVS; CDR2 reads FQNEAQ. The CDR3 loop is CASSLVQGEKLFF. The DNA for the CDR3 is TGTGCCAGCAGCTTAGTGCAGGGTGAAAAACTGTTTTTT.